This T cell receptor beta chain was sequenced in a study of blood T cell repertoires in COVID-19. Study-wide background: Nucleic acid was either cDNA or gDNA, and it came from T cells, B-cell-depleted T cells, or PBMCs.

The study recruited people aged about 18 to 90 years across roughly 23 US areas. Trimming at V came to 8 bases and at J to 10 bases, leaving 6 bases not matched to a gene. Germline CDR1 and CDR2: LNHDA and SQIVND (reference sequence). The CDR3 spans 11 residues. As handled by the study authors: Quantification of nucleated cells was approximated via reference gene primer amplification. Using immunoSEQ multiplex PCR, the repertoire was profiled, and TCRdb retains in-frame clones only, with some absent. V, J and clone size are taken as reported in that table, and D and trimming were inferred from the DNA itself. In the table there are fewer than 450,000 clones, more than 85% of which are singletons.

The specimen sequenced was PBMCs or T cells enriched from blood (not recorded which). The gene calls are TRBV19 and TRBJ1-2; 8 nucleotides match TRBD1. The TCR originated in a woman in her twenties or thirties who had recovered from COVID-19. CDR3 amino acids: CASRTGLDYTF. The CDR3 DNA reads as TGTGCCAGTCGGACAGGGCTGGACTACACCTTC.